This TCR beta chain comes out of a study of cytomegalovirus exposure and HLA in healthy donors (dated by TCRdb to 2017 to 2019). Background on the whole study: According to an earlier analysis of 587 of the donors, about 179 million T cells yielded some 110 million unique TCR beta sequences and around 300 Gb of sequence data. An early release that covered approximately 600 HLA-typed donors contained approximately 300 gigabases of sequencing data and tens of millions of unique TCR sequences. Of the roughly 390 genotyped donors, approximately 80% fell in the genetic ancestry cluster associated with self-reported Caucasian donors. The aim of the study was to test whether cataloging public T cell receptors could identify signatures of past pathogen exposure. The T cell repertoires of 550 to 850 subjects were profiled by immunosequencing and related to cytomegalovirus serostatus. Along with the roughly 700-subject first cohort, a separate validation cohort of 120 different subjects was used. To predict cytomegalovirus infection status, the study brought together high-throughput TCR immunosequencing, statistical association of individual TCRs with disease status, and machine learning. A later analysis re-analyzed previously published TCR beta repertoires from roughly 630 donors and added high-resolution HLA genotyping to study TCR occurrence patterns. The later analysis used no new phenotypic data to find candidate immune exposures, relying instead on TCR beta sequences and their occurrence across donors. An earlier analysis of several hundred of the donors applied high-throughput TCR beta sequencing to assess whether each TCR beta V gene segment acted as functional or pseudogenic. Donor age, sex, ethnicity and CMV serostatus were collected together with the repertoire data. A later genetic analysis used genome-wide SNP genotypes for about three fifths of the 666 donors, treating that subset as a discovery cohort. All discovery cohort repertoires had been generated using a single sequencing platform. HLA typing covered class I and class II loci at four-digit resolution. The number of donors typed differed by locus, with 629-630 for A, B, C, DRB1 and DQB1, over 500 for DQA1, 606 for DPA1, and some 470 for DPB1. Because of strong linkage in the cohort, five DR-DQ haplotypes were treated as single units for association and clustering. On average, roughly 240,000 unique TCR beta nucleotide sequences were sequenced per donor among about 400 genotyped donors of the cohort, with roughly 19% of those sequences being non-productive. Study-level results and caveats: Specific HLA alleles were associated with 15,000 to 20,000 TCR beta sequences at a false discovery rate of 0.05 in a later analysis. A later analysis reported that several top co-occurrence clusters appeared linked to parvovirus B19, influenza, CMV and Epstein-Barr virus. Some IMGT-functional V segments, including TRBV6-2 and TRBV6-3, could not be told apart with the 87-base-pair reads, so those segments were excluded. In an earlier analysis of several hundred of the donors, most TCR beta V segments were observed in productive rearrangements about 87% or about 30% of the time, broadly matching IMGT annotations. In a later analysis, most CMV-associated TCR beta chains were found to appear HLA-restricted, with HLA associations seemingly driven largely by CMV exposure. A later analysis found that TCR association rates varied across HLA loci, with DRB1 alleles showing the most associated TCRs and HLA-C alleles the fewest. An association between a missense DCLRE1C variant and V-gene and J-gene trimming of TCR beta chains was found in a later genetic analysis and replicated in an independent cohort. Cytomegalovirus status was reported to be diagnosed by the classifier with high specificity and sensitivity in both the original and validation cohorts. The sequencing pipeline was judged likely to have produced a cluster of highly shared sequence variants as a technical artifact. Because HLA typing was missing for some donors at each locus, association tests included only the typed subset. A further reported finding was that TCR beta sequences accurately predicted the HLA-A and HLA-B alleles for most subjects in the first cohort. In the study, around 150 TCR beta chains were listed as associated with cytomegalovirus. Because counts were too low, roughly 17 rarely observed V segments, including chromosome 9 orphons, were left out of the earlier analysis of approximately 580 of the donors. The cohort was sequenced for TCR beta chains only, and without alpha or paired-chain data the features that could be detected were limited. Immune exposure information for the cohort was limited to CMV serostatus. In a later analysis, HLA-associated TCR beta chains were found to be more clonally expanded and to have lower generation probabilities than equally common non-associated chains. Correlated functional status among segregating V segments might be attributable to linkage disequilibrium, but an unknown experimental factor could not be ruled out. A later genetic analysis reported fewer N-insertions in productive TCRs among donors in an Asian-associated ancestry cluster than the roughly 690-donor mean. In vitro tests confirmed that a few of the cytomegalovirus-associated TCR beta chains recognize cytomegalovirus antigens. The authors suggested that the approach could potentially be generalized to other disease states and immunological phenotypes. Strong co-occurrence of HLA alleles, especially DR and DQ, made assigning TCR associations to individual alleles difficult. While some public TCRs were present in many individuals, most TCR sequences turned up only very rarely across donors. The presence/absence analyses assumed that sequencing depth was roughly uniform across donors, and that assumption may not be true.

Via the germline V gene, CDR1 is LGHNT and CDR2 FRNRAP. Spanning cysteine to phenylalanine, the CDR3 consists of 14 amino acids. The entry retains the CDR3 DNA only, 42 bases that are in frame from base 1. Trimming takes 1 base from V and 2 bases from J, and the germline ends sit 7 bases apart. Library preparation was by the immunoSEQ multiplex PCR assay. For the multiplex PCR, a mixture combining 60 forward primers for TCR Vbeta segments and 13 reverse primers for TCR Jbeta segments was used. A multiplex PCR assay on genomic DNA amplified the CDR3 region of rearranged TCR beta genes. Amplified TCR beta libraries were sequenced as 87-base-pair reads on the Illumina HiSeq System. The paper's processing steps were these. A later analysis tallied tens of millions of unique TCR beta chains across the 550 to 850 repertoires, and around 10 million of those chains were shared by two or more donors. Raw reads were error-corrected and collapsed into unique sequences by a nearest-neighbor algorithm in which closely related sequences were merged to remove PCR and sequencing errors. V, D and J gene segments were assigned by aligning CDR3 sequences to IMGT reference sequences. For a sequence to be retained, a match of at least six nucleotides to both a V gene segment and a J gene segment was required. A rearrangement was called productive if the CDR3 had no stop codons and remained in frame with V and J, and every other rearrangement was called non-productive. CDR3 was defined according to IMGT convention as the region running from the second conserved V-encoded cysteine to the conserved J-encoded phenylalanine. Sequences without an unambiguous match to a single V gene segment were excluded from the earlier analysis of approximately 560 of the donors. An earlier analysis of about 600 of the donors called V segments functional above 56.7% productive rearrangements and segregating when the between-donor standard deviation exceeded 5%. A statistical classification framework was developed to diagnose cytomegalovirus status using the catalog of TCR beta chain sequences. V and J gene assignment, in a later analysis, came from comparing TCR nucleotide sequences with IMGT/GENE-DB human TR gene sequences. The TCRdist pipeline was used in a later analysis to assign CDR3 sequences and most-parsimonious VDJ recombination scenarios. In a later analysis, each TCR beta chain was defined by its CDR3 amino acid sequence together with its V-gene family, and reads lacking a unique V-gene family were excluded. As a way to deal with suspected cross-contamination and a sequencing artifact, a later analysis dropped approximately 570 nucleotide sequences that were highly shared and had low generation probability. A later analysis calculated a clonal expansion index for each public chain from normalized within-repertoire ranks of inferred template counts. A later analysis computed generation probabilities with a VDJ recombination model fitted to out-of-frame rearrangements, and checked the results against IGoR. A later analysis scored TCR-TCR, TCR-HLA and TCR-CMV co-occurrence with hypergeometric tests, applying a repertoire-size bias correction to TCR pairs. In a later analysis, false discovery rates were estimated by permuting HLA or CMV assignments 20 times. In a later analysis, co-occurring TCRs were grouped with DBSCAN, and TCRdist sequence similarity was added when clustering was performed within HLA-allele-positive subsets. For co-occurrence clustering, repertoires with fewer than 30,000 or more than 120,000 public chains were excluded, along with several repertoires with anomalous nucleotide sharing. Here the immuneACCESS table is served through TCRdb, limited to in-frame sequences with V and J called. Missing clones are a known gap in these copies; in checked studies unresolved V genes cover under half, and the rest lacks a known reason. From that table come the V and J calls and clone size; the DNA was used to work out D and trimming. This sample has about 140,000 clones in its table, and about 75% of those were observed once. The ten largest clones take up under 4.5% of the sample.

The cohort comprised around 700 healthy bone marrow donors. At the time of sampling, all cohort members were nominally healthy, though unrecorded immune exposures were likely present. The donor was CMV seronegative and was included in the group of a few hundred seronegative cohort members. A peripheral blood sample was collected from each donor, and TCR beta sequencing was performed on peripheral blood mononuclear cells. Genomic DNA extraction from the blood cell samples was performed with the Qiagen DNeasy Blood Extraction Kit. This clone was recorded at least ten times. Its antigen has not been determined. There are no base qualities to consult, and no much larger clone falls within one base.

The receptor chain draws on TRBV12-5 and TRBJ2-3; a tentative D match to TRBD2 spans 6 bases. Specimen: PBMCs. The sequence was collected from a man aged 18-30 years in good health and CMV-seronegative. DNA sequence: TGTGCTAGTGGTTTGGGGACTAACACAGATACGCAGTATTTT. Translated, it reads CASGLGTNTDTQYF.